This T cell receptor beta chain was sequenced during a study of brain metastases from non-small cell lung cancer. The study, taken as a whole, reports: Fewer infiltrating T cells were found in brain metastases than primaries. Expanded T-cell clones appeared in 64% of brain metastases over primaries.

Germline V gene data show CDR1 as MNHEY and CDR2 as SVGEGT. The CDR3 is 15 amino acids. The V and J ends lost 5 bases and 5 bases respectively, with 16 bases between them. Regarding this clone: No antigen is known for it.

The table came from immunoSEQ multiplex PCR; TCRdb's copy has only in-frame clones and leaves some out. In the table there are thousands of clones, approximately 86% of which are singletons. Sample: primary lung tumor tissue. The chain links TRBV6-2 or TRBV6-3 to TRBJ1-5, with D maybe TRBD1 (6 bases). This TCR was sampled from a donor at least 40 years old with non-small cell lung cancer. CDR3 amino acids: CASSQLRGGHQPQHF. CDR3 coding DNA: TGTGCCAGCAGTCAGTTACGTGGGGGGCATCAGCCCCAGCATTTT.